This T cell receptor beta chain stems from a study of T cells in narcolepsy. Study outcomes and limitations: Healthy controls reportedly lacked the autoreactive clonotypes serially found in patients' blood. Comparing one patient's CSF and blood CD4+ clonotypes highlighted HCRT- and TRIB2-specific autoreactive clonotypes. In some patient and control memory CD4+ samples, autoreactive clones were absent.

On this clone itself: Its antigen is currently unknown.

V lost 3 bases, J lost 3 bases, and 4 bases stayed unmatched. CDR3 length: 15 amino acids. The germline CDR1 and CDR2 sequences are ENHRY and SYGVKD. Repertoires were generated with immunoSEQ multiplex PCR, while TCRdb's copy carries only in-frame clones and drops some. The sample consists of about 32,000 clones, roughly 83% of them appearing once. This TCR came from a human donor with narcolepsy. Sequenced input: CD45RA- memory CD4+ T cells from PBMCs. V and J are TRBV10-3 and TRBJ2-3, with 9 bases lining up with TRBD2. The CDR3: CAISELAGETDTQYF. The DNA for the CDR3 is TGTGCCATCAGTGAATTAGCGGGAGAGACAGATACGCAGTATTTT.